What follows is one TCR beta chain and its context. Its antigen remains unidentified. With 60 Vbeta and 13 Jbeta primers, the PCR was carried out. TCRdb's copy holds only in-frame clones and misses some; the assay was immunoSEQ multiplex PCR. The data hold about 180,000 clones, with approximately 72% observed a single time. The entry originates in a study of cytomegalovirus exposure and HLA in healthy donors. The CDR3 runs 17 residues. Between the trimmed V and J ends, which lost 2 bases and 4 bases, there was a span of 19 bases. Germline lookup yields CDR1 MGHRA and CDR2 YSYEKL. Study-wide points: Later work found that TCR association rates differed between HLA loci; DRB1 had the most and HLA-C the fewest. In vitro data verified a few CMV-associated chains as specific for CMV antigens.

J is TRBJ2-3 and V is TRBV4-1; maybe TRBD2 (5 bases). This TCR came from a human donor in good health. Sequenced input: PBMCs. The CDR3 coding sequence is TGCGCCAGCAGCCAATCTGTAGGCAGTGAGGGCCCAGATACGCAGTATTTT. Protein product: CASSQSVGSEGPDTQYF.